This T cell receptor beta chain was sequenced for a study of regulatory T cells in long-lasting Graves disease. As regards this clonotype: No antigen is known for it.

Findings and caveats of the study: Persistent disease was associated with favored TRBV28 usage and with favored use of TRBJ1-2 and TRBJ2-5.

Described time point: newly diagnosed GD, antithyroid drugs for less than 3 months. There was RNA extracted from PBMCs, and the TCR library was made from it. Germline CDR1 reads LNHDA; CDR2 reads SQIVND (reference sequence). The CDR3 sequence is 14 residues long. V was pared by 10 bases and J by 11 bases, with 16 bases of the junction left unmatched. Combining iRepertoire HTBI primers with Arm-PCR of CDR3 regions, the authors built TCR beta libraries. A single record per CDR3 protein comes from TCRdb applying MiXCR to the multiplex PCR reads. This table has 540,000 or so distinct CDR3 sequences, about 13% appearing once. These data also featured in a second study, about T cells in Graves' hyperthyroidism and ophthalmopathy.

The receptor comes from a man aged 30 to 45 with Graves disease. The material was peripheral blood mononuclear cells (PBMCs), obtained at new diagnosis, from a patient treated with antithyroid drugs. V usage is TRBV19 and J usage is TRBJ1-5; TRBD1 matches at 8 bases. CDR3 sequence (DNA): TGTGCCACTTTGGGGGCAGGGGGCCTCTCGTCCCAGCATTTT. Translation: CATLGAGGLSSQHF. The full variable domain, with the rest looked up from reference TRBV19 and TRBJ1-5, is DGGITQSPKYLFRKEGQNVTLSCEQNLNHDAMYWYRQDPGQGLRLIYYSQIVNDFQKGDIAEGYSVSREKKESFPLTVTSAQKNPTAFYLCATLGAGGLSSQHFGDGTRLSIL.